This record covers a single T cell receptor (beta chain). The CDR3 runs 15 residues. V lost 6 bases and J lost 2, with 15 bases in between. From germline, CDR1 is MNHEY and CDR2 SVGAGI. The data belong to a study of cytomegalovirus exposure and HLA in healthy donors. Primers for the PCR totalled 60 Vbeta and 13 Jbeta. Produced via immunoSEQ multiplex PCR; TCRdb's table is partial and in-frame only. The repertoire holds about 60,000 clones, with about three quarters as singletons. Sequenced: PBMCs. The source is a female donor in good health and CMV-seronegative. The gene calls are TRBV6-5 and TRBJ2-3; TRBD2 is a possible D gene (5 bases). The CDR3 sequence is CASSPQTKHTDTQYF. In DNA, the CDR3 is TGTGCCAGCAGCCCACAGACTAAGCACACAGATACGCAGTATTTT.